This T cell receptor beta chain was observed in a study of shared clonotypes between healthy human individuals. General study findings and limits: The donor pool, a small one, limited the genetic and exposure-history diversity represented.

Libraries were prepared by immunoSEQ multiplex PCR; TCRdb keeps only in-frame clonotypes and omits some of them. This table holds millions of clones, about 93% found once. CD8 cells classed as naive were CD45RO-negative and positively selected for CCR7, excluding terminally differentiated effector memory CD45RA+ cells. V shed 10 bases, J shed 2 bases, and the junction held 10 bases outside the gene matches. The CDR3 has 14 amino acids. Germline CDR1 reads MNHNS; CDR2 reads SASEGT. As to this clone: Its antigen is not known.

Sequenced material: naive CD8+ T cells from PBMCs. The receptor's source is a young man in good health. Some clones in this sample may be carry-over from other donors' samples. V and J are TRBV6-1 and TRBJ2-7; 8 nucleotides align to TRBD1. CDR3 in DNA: TGTGCCACCTTGACAGGGGAAAATGCCTACGAGCAGTACTTC. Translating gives CATLTGENAYEQYF.